A single sample is the source of the 31 T cell receptor beta chains below, sequenced in a study of T cell responses to AZD1222 COVID-19 vaccine. Clones were sequenced by immunoSEQ multiplex PCR, and TCRdb holds only the in-frame ones, with some missing. The table lists around 99,000 clones, approximately 94% of them singletons. Source: peripheral blood, taken on day 0 of AZD1222 vaccination. The receptors were sampled from an adult in good health.

V gene TRBV9 combines with J gene TRBJ2-3; TRBD2 aligns across 12 bases. The CDR3 is 16 amino acids. CDR1 SGDLS and CDR2 YYNGEE come from the germline V gene. V shed 3 bases and J 1 base; nucleotides not matched to a gene: 3. For the CDR3, the DNA is TGTGCCAGCAGCGCCAGACTAGCGGGGGGCACAGATACGCAGTATTTT. Protein: CASSARLAGGTDTQYF.

The chain employs TRBV12-3 or TRBV12-4 and TRBJ1-4; 8 bases match TRBD1. This CDR3 contains 12 residues. With V trimmed by 6 bases and J by 8 bases, 2 bases remained unmatched. The CDR3 nucleotides are TGTGCCAGCAGCCGACAGGGGGAAAAACTGTTTTTT. This sequence encodes CASSRQGEKLFF.

J is TRBJ1-2 and V is TRBV18, with 9 nucleotides matching TRBD1. CDR3 length equals 15 residues. With 1 base clipped from V and 8 bases from J, the junction kept 8 bases outside the gene matches. CDR1 and CDR2 (germline): KGHSH, LQKENI. The chain's CDR3 is CASSPQTGTGMGYTF. DNA for the CDR3: TGTGCCAGCTCACCACAAACCGGGACAGGGATGGGCTACACCTTC. Looking up the rest from reference TRBV18 and TRBJ1-2 gives the full variable domain: NAGVMQNPRHLVRRRGQEARLRCSPMKGHSHVYWYRQLPEEGLKFMVYLQKENIIDESGMPKERFSAEFPKEGPSILRIQQVVRGDSAAYFCASSPQTGTGMGYTFGSGTRLTVV.

The chain employs TRBV6-5 and TRBJ2-3; 11 bases map to TRBD2. After removal of 7 bases from V and 1 base from J, the junction contained 4 bases not matched to a gene. Germline V CDR1 and CDR2: MNHEY, SVGAGI. This CDR3 is 15 amino acids long. The CDR3 sequence is CASIPTSGGTDTQYF. The CDR3 region has the DNA TGTGCCAGCATCCCGACTAGCGGGGGCACAGATACGCAGTATTTT.

This clone was detected only once. The chain employs TRBV6-5 and TRBJ1-1; TRBD1 agrees at 8 bases. The germline V gene has CDR1 MNHEY and CDR2 SVGAGI. There are 15 residues in the CDR3. V shed 0 bases, J shed 4 bases, and the junction held 4 bases outside the gene matches. CDR3 amino acids: CASSYSRQGTTEAFF. Written as DNA, the CDR3 is TGTGCCAGCAGTTACTCGAGACAGGGGACCACTGAAGCTTTCTTT.

V usage is TRBV6-5 and J usage is TRBJ1-5, with D hard to call. Germline lookup yields CDR1 MNHEY and CDR2 SVGAGI. V was clipped by 7 bases and J by 5 bases, with 12 bases between them. The CDR3 length is 13 residues. CDR3 region: CASTSQVDQPQHF. The CDR3 DNA follows: TGTGCCAGCACTTCCCAGGTAGATCAGCCCCAGCATTTT.

This clone was picked up one time. This chain links TRBV6-5 with TRBJ2-3; D remains unclear. The V end lost 6 bases, the J end lost 4 bases, and 14 bases lay between the germline ends. From germline, CDR1 is MNHEY and CDR2 SVGAGI. This CDR3 is 14 amino acids long. The CDR3 DNA follows: TGTGCCAGCAGGACCAACCTCGGTTCAGATACGCAGTATTTT. Translating it yields CASRTNLGSDTQYF.

The table lists this clone with a count of one. V usage is TRBV9 and J usage is TRBJ2-5; 9 bases are a match to TRBD2. The CDR3 has 14 amino acids. With V trimmed by 5 bases and J by 2 bases, 4 bases remained unmatched. Per germline, CDR1 SGDLS and CDR2 YYNGEE. The CDR3 coding sequence is TGTGCCAGCAGTGAGACTAGCGGACAAGAGACCCAGTACTTC. This codes for CASSETSGQETQYF.

This chain links TRBV25-1 with TRBJ1-2, with D possibly being TRBD1 (6 bases). This CDR3 has 15 amino acids. Trimming left V 6 bases short and J 0 bases short, with 14 bases between. In germline, CDR1 is MGHDK, CDR2 SYGVNS. CDR3 in amino acids: CASSPGTLANYGYTF. The CDR3 DNA is TGTGCCAGCAGCCCCGGGACACTAGCTAACTATGGCTACACCTTC.

As DNA, the CDR3 is TGCGCCAGCAGCAGATCGGGACAGGGGTCCTATGGCTACACCTTC. Residues: CASSRSGQGSYGYTF. The V call is TRBV5-1, the J call TRBJ1-2; 10 nucleotides align to TRBD1. This CDR3 has 15 amino acids. The J segment lost 4 bases and the V segment lost 4 bases, leaving 7 bases of the junction unmatched. Germline CDR1 reads SGHRS; CDR2 reads YFSETQ.

V is TRBV6-6 and J is TRBJ1-4; TRBD1 might be the D (6 bases). V lost 2 bases, J lost 8 bases, and 12 bases lay in between. Germline CDR1 is MNHNY and CDR2 is SVGAGI (reference sequence). The CDR3 has 14 amino acids. CDR3 nucleotides: TGTGCCAGCAGTTACGCACAGGGTAGGGAAAAACTGTTTTTT. Its protein is CASSYAQGREKLFF.

The V and J genes are TRBV30 and TRBJ1-4; TRBD1 matches 10 bases. Per the germline V gene, CDR1 is GTSNPN and CDR2 is SVGIG (reference sequence). The CDR3 covers 16 residues. Losses at the gene ends were 1 base for V and 10 bases for J; bases not matched to a gene: 12. The CDR3 DNA sequence: TGTGCCTGGAGTGCCGGAAGTGGGACAGGGGTGTTAAAACTGTTTTTT. The encoded protein is CAWSAGSGTGVLKLFF.

This chain links TRBV27 with TRBJ2-7; D is ambiguous. Germline CDR1 is MNHEY and CDR2 is SMNVEV (reference sequence). This CDR3 is built from 14 residues. V lost 2 bases and J 4 bases, leaving 12 bases between the germline ends. The CDR3 is CASSLGSPGYEQYF. The CDR3 DNA reads TGTGCCAGCAGTTTAGGAAGCCCCGGGTACGAGCAGTACTTC.

The chain is built from TRBV6-5 and TRBJ2-7; 7 bases fit TRBD2. The CDR3 runs 13 residues. V gave up 7 bases and J gave up 2 bases; unmatched junction bases: 5. Germline V gene lookup returns CDR1 MNHEY and CDR2 SVGAGI. The chain's CDR3 is CASMGGVTYEQYF. CDR3 bases: TGTGCCAGCATGGGGGGGGTGACCTACGAGCAGTACTTC.

The V and J genes are TRBV19 and TRBJ1-5; the D is unclear. The germline gives CDR1 LNHDA, CDR2 SQIVND (reference sequence). This CDR3 is 11 amino acids long. The germline V and J ends were trimmed by 10 bases and 11 bases, with 15 bases remaining between them. CDR3 region: CATKGLWAQHF. The DNA for the CDR3 is TGTGCCACCAAAGGTTTGTGGGCCCAGCATTTT.

The V and J genes are TRBV3-1 (or the pseudogene TRBV3-2) and TRBJ2-2, with D possibly being TRBD1 (5 bases). The germline gives CDR1 LGHDT, CDR2 YNNKEL (reference sequence). The CDR3 runs 15 residues. Deletions cut 0 bases from V and 5 bases from J, with 10 bases between. The CDR3 nucleotides read TGTGCCAGCAGCCAAGAGCGTCAGGGAACCGGGGAGCTGTTTTTT. Translated: CASSQERQGTGELFF.

This clone was counted between two and nine times. The rearrangement uses TRBV28 and TRBJ2-7, with 8 bases lining up with TRBD1. Per the germline V gene, CDR1 is MDHEN and CDR2 is SYDVKM. The CDR3 contains 15 residues. Unmatched junction bases numbered 10, after V lost 3 bases and J lost 6 bases. This chain's CDR3 is CASSFLTGGAREQYF. CDR3 DNA sequence: TGTGCCAGCAGTTTCCTCACAGGGGGAGCACGCGAGCAGTACTTC.

This chain connects TRBV24-1 to TRBJ1-6, with TRBD1 identical over 11 bases. Trimming at V came to 3 bases and at J to 6 bases, leaving 0 bases not matched to a gene. This CDR3 contains 15 residues. CDR1 is KGHDR and CDR2 is SFDVKD in the germline V gene. CDR3 in amino acids: CATSDGQGANSPLHF. CDR3 nucleotides: TGTGCCACCAGTGATGGACAGGGGGCTAATTCACCCCTCCACTTT.

The J gene is TRBJ1-4, the V gene TRBV5-1; the D is unclear. Per germline, CDR1 SGHRS and CDR2 YFSETQ. Trimming cost V 0 bases and J 0 bases, with 3 bases left between them. This CDR3 spans 14 amino acids. The CDR3 spells CASSLEATNEKLFF. CDR3 nucleotide sequence: TGCGCCAGCAGCTTGGAAGCAACTAATGAAAAACTGTTTTTT.

CDR3 coding DNA: TGTGCCAGCAGCTTGGCAGGGGGCCTTAATGAAAAACTGTTTTTT. Encoded protein: CASSLAGGLNEKLFF. This chain links TRBV5-8 with TRBJ1-4, with TRBD1 matching 8 bases. The CDR3 contains 15 residues. CDR1 is SGHTS, CDR2 YDEGEE, per germline. The J segment lost 4 bases and the V segment lost 0 bases, leaving 2 bases of the junction unmatched.

This clone was seen once. J is TRBJ1-4 and V is TRBV27; D gene uncertain. The CDR3 runs to 13 residues. The V end lost 1 base, the J end lost 5 bases, and 5 bases lay between the germline ends. Germline CDR1 reads MNHEY; CDR2 reads SMNVEV (reference sequence). CDR3 protein: CASSLYGNEKLFF. CDR3 coding DNA: TGTGCCAGCAGTTTATATGGGAATGAAAAACTGTTTTTT.

This clone is a singleton in its sample. The CDR3 reads CASRRASNSNQPQHF. The DNA of the CDR3 is TGTGCCAGTAGGAGGGCATCAAATAGCAATCAGCCCCAGCATTTT. This chain joins TRBV19 and TRBJ1-5; D gene unclear. V lost 6 bases to trimming and J lost 0 bases, with 12 bases between them. The CDR3 loop spans 15 amino acids. CDR1 LNHDA and CDR2 SQIVND come from the germline V gene (reference sequence).

The chain combines TRBV27 with TRBJ2-5; 7 nucleotides match TRBD1. Unmatched junction bases numbered 12, after V lost 4 bases and J lost 4 bases. The germline gives CDR1 MNHEY, CDR2 SMNVEV (reference sequence). The CDR3 runs to 16 residues. CDR3 residues: CASSSAGTVRGETQYF. Here the CDR3 DNA reads TGTGCCAGCAGTTCCGCCGGGACAGTTCGGGGAGAGACCCAGTACTTC.

The chain links TRBV19 to TRBJ1-2; D gene unclear. With 7 bases removed from V and 2 bases from J, the gap between germline ends came to 14 bases. The CDR3 consists of 14 residues. Germline V lookup: CDR1 LNHDA, CDR2 SQIVND (reference sequence). The CDR3 region has the DNA TGTGCCAGTACCAAGGCCGGCACAAACTATGGCTACACCTTC. It specifies CASTKAGTNYGYTF.

The chain combines TRBV6-5 with TRBJ2-7, with D unclear. The CDR3 has 13 residues. Germline CDR1 and CDR2: MNHEY and SVGAGI. V lost 6 bases, J lost 7 bases, and 16 bases lay in between. CDR3 DNA sequence: TGTGCCAGCAGCTCGGCCGTGACTCAAGAGCAGTACTTC. This translates into CASSSAVTQEQYF.

This chain links TRBV5-5 with TRBJ1-3; 7 bases line up with TRBD1. This CDR3 is 16 amino acids long. Germline assignment: CDR1 SGHKS and CDR2 YYEKEE (reference sequence). After removal of 5 bases from V and 0 bases from J, the junction contained 8 bases not matched to a gene. The CDR3 region is CASRPGQTSSGNTIYF. In DNA, the CDR3 is TGTGCCAGCAGACCGGGACAGACGAGCTCTGGAAACACCATATATTTT.

As regards this clone: The sample contains more than one DNA sequence encoding this CDR3. The gene calls are TRBV11-2 and TRBJ2-3; D unclear. This CDR3 is built from 11 residues. V was pared by 2 bases and J by 5 bases, with 2 bases between. Germline-derived CDR1 and CDR2 are SGHAT and FQNNGV. The CDR3 reads CASSLRDTQYF. The CDR3 DNA reads TGTGCCAGCAGCTTAAGAGATACGCAGTATTTT.

This chain uses TRBV5-8 with TRBJ2-2; 7 bases agree with TRBD2. CDR1 and CDR2 (germline): SGHTS, YDEGEE. Germline trimming cut 2 bases from V and 1 base from J; bases unmatched to any gene: 8. The CDR3 is 17 residues long. The CDR3 DNA reads TGTGCCAGCAGCTTTGGTCTAGCGGAAAAGAACACCGGGGAGCTGTTTTTT. It specifies CASSFGLAEKNTGELFF.

The chain carries TRBV19 and TRBJ1-2; 7 bases match TRBD1. The CDR3 spans 16 residues. V gave up 5 bases and J gave up 8 bases; unmatched junction bases: 17. CDR1 and CDR2 from the germline V gene are LNHDA and SQIVND (reference sequence). The CDR3 DNA follows: TGTGCCAGTAGTTCCCTAGAAAGGGGGCGTGACAAAGGCTACACCTTC. As protein: CASSSLERGRDKGYTF.

The rearrangement joins TRBV7-2 to TRBJ2-1; the match to TRBD2 covers 11 bases. J lost 4 bases, V lost 6 bases, and 8 bases had no gene match. From germline, CDR1 is SGHTA and CDR2 FQGNSA. The CDR3 is made up of 16 amino acids. The CDR3 region is CASRQLAGDQYNEQFF. The CDR3 DNA follows: TGTGCCAGCAGGCAACTAGCGGGAGACCAATACAATGAGCAGTTCTTC. The variable domain in full, completed from reference TRBV7-2 and TRBJ2-1, reads GAGVSQSPSNKVTEKGKDVELRCDPISGHTALYWYRQSLGQGLEFLIYFQGNSAPDKSGLPSDRFSAERTGGSVSTLTIQRTQQEDSAVYLCASRQLAGDQYNEQFFGPGTRLTVL.

This clone has a single count. The rearrangement links TRBV19 to TRBJ2-3, with D hard to call. The CDR3 runs 14 residues. Trimming shortened V by 4 bases and J by 1 base, and 9 bases separated the two germline ends. Germline CDR1 LNHDA, CDR2 SQIVND (reference sequence). The CDR3 DNA reads TGTGCCAGTAGTACTGGCTATGGCACAGATACGCAGTATTTT. It encodes CASSTGYGTDTQYF.